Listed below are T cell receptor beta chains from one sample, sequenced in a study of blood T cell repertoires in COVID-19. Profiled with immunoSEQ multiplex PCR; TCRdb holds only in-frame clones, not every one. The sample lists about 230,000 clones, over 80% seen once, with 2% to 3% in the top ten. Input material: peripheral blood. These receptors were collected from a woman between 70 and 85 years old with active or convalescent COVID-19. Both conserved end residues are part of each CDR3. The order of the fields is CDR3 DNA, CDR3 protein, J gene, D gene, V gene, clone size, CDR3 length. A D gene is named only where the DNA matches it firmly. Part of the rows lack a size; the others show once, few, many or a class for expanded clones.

DNA: TGTGCCACCAGTGATAGACAGGGATTTCAGCCCCAGCATTTT
CDR3: CATSDRQGFQPQHF
J: TRBJ1-5
D: TRBD1
V: TRBV24-1
size: NA
length: 14

DNA: TGTGCCAGCAGCCCCTGGACAGGGGCGGGAGATACGCAGTATTTT
CDR3: CASSPWTGAGDTQYF
J: TRBJ2-3
D: TRBD1
V: TRBV7-9
size: once
length: 15

DNA: TGTGCCAGCAGTTACTCAGGGACAGCTTCCTACGAGCAGTACTTC
CDR3: CASSYSGTASYEQYF
J: TRBJ2-7
D: TRBD1
V: TRBV6-5
size: NA
length: 15

DNA: TGTGCCAGCAGCCCGCGGGGGGTTAACTACAATGAGCAGTTCTTC
CDR3: CASSPRGVNYNEQFF
J: TRBJ2-1
D: TRBD2
V: TRBV9
size: NA
length: 15

DNA: TGTGCCAGCAGCCAAGGGGTCCGGGAGCGCGGTTGGACCCAGTACTTC
CDR3: CASSQGVRERGWTQYF
J: TRBJ2-5
D: NA
V: TRBV3-1/TRBV3-2
size: NA
length: 16

DNA: TGTGCCAGCGCTTCCGGGACAGGGCTCACCGGGGAGCTGTTTTTT
CDR3: CASASGTGLTGELFF
J: TRBJ2-2
D: TRBD1
V: TRBV6-5
size: once
length: 15

DNA: TGTGCCAGCAGCTCCCCCGGGACAGTAAACTATGGCTACACCTTC
CDR3: CASSSPGTVNYGYTF
J: TRBJ1-2
D: TRBD1
V: TRBV11-2
size: NA
length: 15

DNA: TGTGCCAGCAGTTTAAACAGGGGGGACACCATATATTTT
CDR3: CASSLNRGDTIYF
J: TRBJ1-3
D: TRBD1
V: TRBV28
size: few
length: 13

DNA: TGTGCCAGCGCCGGTAGCGGGGGGGCCGGGAATGAGCAGTTCTTC
CDR3: CASAGSGGAGNEQFF
J: TRBJ2-1
D: TRBD2
V: TRBV7-2
size: NA
length: 15

DNA: TGTGCCAGCAGCCATGCGGAGACCCAGTACTTC
CDR3: CASSHAETQYF
J: TRBJ2-5
D: NA
V: TRBV6-2/TRBV6-3
size: NA
length: 11

DNA: TGTGCCAGCAGCCGAAAGGCGGGGGAGACCCAGTACTTC
CDR3: CASSRKAGETQYF
J: TRBJ2-5
D: NA
V: TRBV12-3/TRBV12-4
size: NA
length: 13

DNA: TGTGCCAGCTCACCATATCAGGGCCTGAACACTGAAGCTTTCTTT
CDR3: CASSPYQGLNTEAFF
J: TRBJ1-1
D: NA
V: TRBV18
size: few
length: 15

DNA: TGTGCCAGCAGCCCCGACAGAAACATTCAGTACTTC
CDR3: CASSPDRNIQYF
J: TRBJ2-4
D: NA
V: TRBV3-1/TRBV3-2
size: NA
length: 12

DNA: TGCAGCGACCTAGGCCCCGGGACAGGGGTCTCTCACTCCTACGAGCAGTACTTC
CDR3: CSDLGPGTGVSHSYEQYF
J: TRBJ2-7
D: TRBD1
V: TRBV29-1
size: NA
length: 18

DNA: TGTGCCAGCAGCTTGGCGGGTTACTATGGCTACACCTTC
CDR3: CASSLAGYYGYTF
J: TRBJ1-2
D: NA
V: TRBV5-4
size: NA
length: 13

DNA: NA
CDR3: CASILGLGRLYGYTF
J: TRBJ1-2
D: NA
V: TRBV6-5
size: NA
length: 15

DNA: TGTGCCAGCAGCGAGCAGACAGGGCGCTCTGGAAACACCATATATTTT
CDR3: CASSEQTGRSGNTIYF
J: TRBJ1-3
D: TRBD1
V: TRBV9
size: NA
length: 16

DNA: TGTGCCAGCAGCTTAGCCCGGTCTGGGGAGCTGTTTTTT
CDR3: CASSLARSGELFF
J: TRBJ2-2
D: NA
V: TRBV11-1
size: few
length: 13

DNA: TGTGCCAGCAGAATAGGGACAAGCTACGAGCAGTACTTC
CDR3: CASRIGTSYEQYF
J: TRBJ2-7
D: NA
V: TRBV28
size: NA
length: 13

DNA: TGTGCCAGCAGCCTTTTCTCGACCAGGGGATCCGGGGAGCTGTTTTTT
CDR3: CASSLFSTRGSGELFF
J: TRBJ2-2
D: NA
V: TRBV3-1/TRBV3-2
size: NA
length: 16

DNA: TGTGCCAGCATCCTCGGAGGGGTAGCGGGAGTTCACGGGGAGCTGTTTTTT
CDR3: CASILGGVAGVHGELFF
J: TRBJ2-2
D: TRBD2
V: TRBV5-5
size: NA
length: 17

DNA: TGTGCCAGCGCAACAGGTATAGCTGGAAACACCATATATTTT
CDR3: CASATGIAGNTIYF
J: TRBJ1-3
D: NA
V: TRBV2
size: NA
length: 14

DNA: TGCGCCAGCAGCGTGACCGGGACTAGCGGGACAGAGACCCAGTACTTC
CDR3: CASSVTGTSGTETQYF
J: TRBJ2-5
D: TRBD2
V: TRBV5-1
size: NA
length: 16

DNA: TGTGCCAGCAGCTTAGAGGGGTTTGAGAAGACCCAGTACTTC
CDR3: CASSLEGFEKTQYF
J: TRBJ2-5
D: NA
V: TRBV7-9
size: NA
length: 14

DNA: TGCAGCGTAGGACACAGGGTCCGGACTGAAGCTTTCTTT
CDR3: CSVGHRVRTEAFF
J: TRBJ1-1
D: NA
V: TRBV29-1
size: NA
length: 13

DNA: TGTGCCAGCAGTCGCGGGGGGGCCAGTGAGCAGTTCTTC
CDR3: CASSRGGASEQFF
J: TRBJ2-1
D: TRBD2
V: TRBV6-5
size: NA
length: 13

DNA: TGTGCCAGCAGTTTAACGGCGGGCAAAGAGACCCAGTACTTC
CDR3: CASSLTAGKETQYF
J: TRBJ2-5
D: NA
V: TRBV27
size: NA
length: 14

DNA: TGTGCCATCAGTGAGTCCTACGGAGGCGATGAGCAGTTCTTC
CDR3: CAISESYGGDEQFF
J: TRBJ2-1
D: NA
V: TRBV10-3
size: once
length: 14

DNA: TGTGCCAGCAGTTTCTCTAGTCGGGCGGGGGATTCACCCCTCCACTTT
CDR3: CASSFSSRAGDSPLHF
J: TRBJ1-6
D: NA
V: TRBV27
size: NA
length: 16